Sequencing of this T cell receptor (beta chain) was carried out in a study of T cell changes during pregnancy in multiple sclerosis. CDR3 length: 14 amino acids. With 7 bases removed from V and 2 bases from J, the gap between germline ends came to 14 bases. CDR1 and CDR2 (germline): LNHDA, SQIVND (reference sequence). TCRdb's table, derived via immunoSEQ multiplex PCR, lists solely in-frame clones and lacks some. The sample yields about 100,000 clones, approximately 90% seen once. This TCR was sampled from a female donor in good health, enrolled as a control in a pregnancy study. Sequenced material: peripheral blood, taken in the second trimester of pregnancy. The gene calls are TRBV19 and TRBJ2-5; D perhaps matches TRBD1 (5 bases). CDR3 amino acids: CASTLTDLQETQYF. CDR3 nucleotide sequence: TGTGCCAGTACCCTGACAGATTTACAAGAGACCCAGTACTTC.